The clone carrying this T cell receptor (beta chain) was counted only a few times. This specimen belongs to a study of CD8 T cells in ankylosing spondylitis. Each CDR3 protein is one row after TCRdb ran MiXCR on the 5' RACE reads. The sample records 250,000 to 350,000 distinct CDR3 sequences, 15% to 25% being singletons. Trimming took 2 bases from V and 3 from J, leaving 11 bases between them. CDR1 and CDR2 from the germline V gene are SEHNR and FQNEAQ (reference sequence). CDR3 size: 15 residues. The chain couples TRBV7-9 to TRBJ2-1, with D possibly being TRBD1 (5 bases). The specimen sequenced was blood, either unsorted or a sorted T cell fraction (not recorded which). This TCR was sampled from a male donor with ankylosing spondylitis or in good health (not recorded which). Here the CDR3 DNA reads TGTGCCAGCAGCTTAATCAGCAGGGTCTACAATGAGCAGTTCTTC. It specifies CASSLISRVYNEQFF.